This passage covers 31 T cell receptor beta chains from one sample sequenced in a study of blood T cells in healthy people across ages. For the second PCR, which ran for 7 to 11 cycles, a sample-barcoded 5' primer and a J-beta primer mix were used. Each CDR3 protein is one row after TCRdb ran MiXCR on the 5' RACE reads. Among about 1.4 million distinct CDR3 sequences listed, almost 60% were seen once. Sequencing was done on a sample of blood. These receptors were taken from a man between 18 and 29 years old in good health.

Only a few counts were recorded for this clonotype. The chain employs TRBV29-1 and TRBJ2-5; 13 bases match TRBD2. The CDR3 totals 17 residues. CDR1 and CDR2 from the germline V gene are SQVTM and ANQGSEA. The V segment lost 5 bases and the J segment 1 base; nucleotides outside the gene matches: 10. The CDR3 spells CSVWSPGLAGIQETQYF. In DNA, the CDR3 is TGCAGCGTTTGGTCTCCGGGACTAGCGGGGATCCAAGAGACCCAGTACTTC. The full variable domain, its missing parts supplied by reference TRBV29-1 and TRBJ2-5, is SAVISQKPSRDICQRGTSLTIQCQVDSQVTMMFWYRQQPGQSLTLIATANQGSEATYESGFVIDKFPISRPNLTFSTLTVSNMSPEDSSIYLCSVWSPGLAGIQETQYFGPGTRLLVL.

The rearrangement joins TRBV6-5 to TRBJ2-3, with 8 positions matching TRBD2. Germline assignment: CDR1 MNHEY and CDR2 SVGAGI. CDR3 length: 15 residues. Trimming at V came to 1 base and at J to 6 bases, leaving 6 bases not matched to a gene. The CDR3 nucleotides are TGTGCCAGCAGTTACTTGTACGGCGGGAGGGATACGCAGTATTTT. As protein: CASSYLYGGRDTQYF.

The chain has TRBV10-3 and TRBJ1-5, with TRBD1 as a possible D gene (6 bases). CDR1 ENHRY and CDR2 SYGVKD come from the germline V gene. The length of the CDR3 is 12 residues. V gave up 6 bases and J gave up 4 bases, with 7 bases separating them. CDR3 protein: CAISDRNQPQHF. The CDR3 nucleotides read TGTGCCATCAGCGACAGGAATCAGCCCCAGCATTTT.

The sample holds one count of this clonotype. The V and J genes are TRBV6-6 and TRBJ1-2; a weak D match, TRBD1 (5 bases). Germline-derived CDR1 and CDR2 are MNHNY and SVGAGI (reference sequence). With 5 bases removed from V and 8 bases from J, the gap between germline ends came to 15 bases. The length of the CDR3 is 13 residues. CDR3 nucleotides: TGTGCCAGCAGTAACACAGGATCTGGGGGCTACACCTTC. Its protein product is CASSNTGSGGYTF.

The chain couples TRBV5-1 to TRBJ1-1; D unclear. V gave up 0 bases and J gave up 4 bases, with 10 bases separating them. The germline V gene has CDR1 SGHRS and CDR2 YFSETQ. This CDR3 region has 14 residues. CDR3 protein: CASSLAVAGTEAFF. CDR3 nucleotides: TGCGCCAGCAGCTTGGCCGTGGCAGGCACTGAAGCTTTCTTT.

The chain combines TRBV7-9 with TRBJ1-2; TRBD1 is a possible D gene (5 bases). From germline, CDR1 is SEHNR and CDR2 FQNEAQ (reference sequence). The CDR3 spans 14 residues. V lost 3 bases and J 1 base, leaving 9 bases between the germline ends. CDR3 protein: CASSFGDSNYGYTF. In DNA, the CDR3 is TGTGCCAGCAGCTTTGGCGACAGTAACTATGGCTACACCTTC.

The CDR3: CASSQGARAGITDTQYF. DNA of the CDR3: TGTGCCAGCAGCCAAGGAGCTCGGGCGGGAATTACAGATACGCAGTATTTT. This chain uses TRBV3-1 with TRBJ2-3; possible D gene TRBD2, 6 bases. Germline CDR1 and CDR2: LGHDT and YNNKEL (reference sequence). The CDR3 totals 17 residues. Trimming pared 1 base from V and 3 bases from J, leaving 17 bases between.

CDR3 sequence (DNA): TGTGCCAGCAGTTACAGGGGGCTCTACGAGCAGTTCTTC. Amino acid sequence: CASSYRGLYEQFF. The V call is TRBV6-6, the J call TRBJ2-1; 7 bases align to TRBD1. Unmatched junction bases numbered 5, after V lost 2 bases and J lost 10 bases. Germline V gene data show CDR1 as MNHNY and CDR2 as SVGAGI (reference sequence). The CDR3 loop spans 13 amino acids.

The chain recombines TRBV7-2 with TRBJ2-7; D uncertain. Germline loops: CDR1 SGHTA, CDR2 FQGNSA. Trimming stripped 1 base from V and 5 bases from J, with 12 bases between. The CDR3 contains 14 residues. The CDR3 here is CASSLEGIPDEQYF. In nucleotides, the CDR3 is TGTGCCAGCAGCTTAGAGGGCATTCCCGACGAGCAGTACTTC.

A note on this clonotype: A read error may account for a junction end that differs from germline. The chain links TRBV19 to TRBJ2-6; TRBD1 matches 7 bases. CDR1 LNHDA and CDR2 SQIVND come from the germline V gene (reference sequence). This CDR3 is built from 15 residues. CDR3 coding DNA: TGTCCCAGTAGTACAACAGGGGCTGGGGCCAACGTCCTGACTTTC. Translating it yields CPSSTTGAGANVLTF.

V usage is TRBV28 and J usage is TRBJ1-2, with D possibly being TRBD1 (6 bases). The V gene lost 2 bases and the J gene lost 9 bases, with 13 bases spanning the gap. This CDR3 is 13 amino acids long. Looked up from germline, CDR1 is MDHEN and CDR2 is SYDVKM. The CDR3 spells CASSLPGDYSYTF. The CDR3 coding sequence is TGTGCCAGCAGTTTACCAGGGGATTATAGCTACACCTTC.

The CDR3 DNA follows: TGTGCCAGCAGTCTCCGGTGGGAAACCGAGGCACCCCTCCACTTT. It is translated as CASSLRWETEAPLHF. V is TRBV12-3 or TRBV12-4 and J is TRBJ1-6, with D uncertain. Trimming shortened V by 5 bases and J by 11 bases, and 19 bases separated the two germline ends. The length of the CDR3 is 15 residues.

This clonotype was observed a handful of times. The chain links TRBV20-1 to TRBJ2-7; a weak D match, TRBD2 (7 bases). The CDR3 consists of 14 residues. Germline V CDR1 and CDR2: DFQATT, SNEGSKA (reference sequence). Trimming pared 2 bases from V and 5 bases from J, leaving 16 bases between. The CDR3 region is CSARKGGFWDEQYF. CDR3 DNA sequence: TGCAGTGCTAGAAAGGGGGGGTTCTGGGACGAGCAGTACTTC.

This clonotype was observed a few times. J is TRBJ2-7 and V is TRBV7-2; D gene unclear. The germline CDR1 and CDR2 sequences are SGHTA and FQGNSA. Trimming pared 2 bases from V and 7 bases from J, leaving 12 bases between. CDR3 length equals 13 residues. In nucleotides, the CDR3 is TGTGCCAGCAGCTTAAGATCCTACAATGAGCAGTACTTC. This translates into CASSLRSYNEQYF.

J is TRBJ1-1 and V is TRBV7-9; 9 nucleotides match TRBD1. The ends lost 5 bases at V and 3 bases at J; junction bases unmatched: 13. CDR3 length: 17 residues. Germline values: CDR1 SEHNR, CDR2 FQNEAQ (reference sequence). CDR3 loop: CASSPTPQGAEDTEAFF. Here the CDR3 DNA reads TGTGCCAGCAGCCCAACCCCACAGGGGGCGGAGGACACTGAAGCTTTCTTT.

The table lists this clonotype with a few counts. This chain uses TRBV2 with TRBJ2-3; perhaps TRBD2 as D (6 bases). V lost 9 bases and J lost 2, with 15 bases in between. This CDR3 has 14 amino acids. Germline V gene sequence: CDR1 SNHLY, CDR2 FYNNEI. The CDR3 is CARGGRVNTDTQYF. CDR3 nucleotides: TGTGCCAGGGGAGGACGGGTGAACACAGATACGCAGTATTTT.

The V and J genes are TRBV5-6 and TRBJ1-2, with 8 bases that match TRBD1. The CDR3 loop spans 16 amino acids. J lost 4 bases, V lost 0 bases, and 8 bases had no gene match. Germline CDR1 reads SGHDT; CDR2 reads YYEEEE. CDR3 DNA sequence: TGTGCCAGCAGCTTGGAACCGGGACAGGAGGGCTATGGCTACACCTTC. Amino acids: CASSLEPGQEGYGYTF.

There are a few counts of this clonotype. The chain recombines TRBV24-1 with TRBJ2-7, with 7 nucleotides matching TRBD1. The CDR3 consists of 14 residues. The junction had 12 bases not matched to a gene; V was cut back by 10 bases and J by 4 bases. The germline V gene has CDR1 KGHDR and CDR2 SFDVKD. The CDR3 DNA reads as TGTGCCACGGACGGACAGGCCACGAGATACGAGCAGTACTTC. It translates to CATDGQATRYEQYF.

The rearrangement joins TRBV3-1 to TRBJ1-2; D remains ambiguous. The CDR3 is 11 amino acids. CDR1 LGHDT and CDR2 YNNKEL come from the germline V gene (reference sequence). V lost 2 bases and J 5 bases, leaving 3 bases between the germline ends. CDR3 in DNA: TGTGCCAGCAGCCAAAGGTATGGCTACACCTTC. This codes for CASSQRYGYTF.

This clonotype was detected a few times. V usage is TRBV29-1 and J usage is TRBJ1-1, with D tentatively TRBD1 (5 bases). The germline V gene encodes CDR1 SQVTM and CDR2 ANQGSEA. V was cut by 3 bases and J by 0 bases, with 8 bases left in between. CDR3 length: 13 amino acids. The CDR3 region has the DNA TGCAGCGTTGAGGGGGTCATGAACACTGAAGCTTTCTTT. Residues: CSVEGVMNTEAFF.

This clonotype turned up a few times. This chain joins TRBV6-1 and TRBJ2-1; TRBD1 agrees at 11 bases. The germline V gene has CDR1 MNHNS and CDR2 SASEGT. Germline trimming cut 4 bases from V and 7 bases from J; bases unmatched to any gene: 9. This CDR3 has 16 residues. CDR3 bases: TGTGCCAGCAGTGCTGGACAGGGGGCTATTTTGAATGAGCAGTTCTTC. Its protein product is CASSAGQGAILNEQFF.

This clonotype was counted between two and nine times. The chain joins TRBV2 to TRBJ2-7; no clear D. The CDR3 has 14 residues. Germline assignment: CDR1 SNHLY and CDR2 FYNNEI. Trimming removed 8 bases at V and 0 bases at J, with 14 bases between. The CDR3 coding sequence is TGTGCCAGCTTCAGAAGGCTACTCTCCTACGAGCAGTACTTC. It specifies CASFRRLLSYEQYF.

Many counts were recorded for this clonotype. The germline gene is not matched at one end of the junction; a read error may be the cause. The chain joins TRBV5-1 to TRBJ2-3, with 7 bases that match TRBD2. The CDR3 has 14 amino acids. Per the germline V gene, CDR1 is SGHRS and CDR2 is YFSETQ. CDR3 amino acids: CASSSTSSTDTQYF. CDR3 sequence (DNA): TGTGCCAGCAGCTCGACTAGCAGCACAGATACGCAGTATTTT.

The chain combines TRBV6-5 with TRBJ2-1; D possibly corresponds to TRBD2 (5 bases). Germline loops: CDR1 MNHEY, CDR2 SVGAGI. The CDR3 length is 14 residues. The germline V and J ends were trimmed by 2 bases and 9 bases, with 14 bases remaining between them. CDR3 protein: CASSYASWGSEQFF. The CDR3 DNA reads as TGTGCCAGCAGTTACGCTAGCTGGGGTAGTGAGCAGTTCTTC.

The chain employs TRBV27 and TRBJ2-5; 14 positions agree with TRBD2. The J call may not be correct, given that the DNA end is closer to TRBJ2-7. Germline V gene sequence: CDR1 MNHEY, CDR2 SMNVEV (reference sequence). This CDR3 comprises 15 residues. CDR3 protein: CASRQGTSGGYEQYF. CDR3 nucleotides: TGTGCCAGCAGACAGGGGACTAGCGGGGGCTACGAGCAGTACTTC.

This clonotype has more than one count but fewer than ten. V gene TRBV7-9 combines with J gene TRBJ2-3; D ambiguous. Germline CDR1 SEHNR, CDR2 FQNEAQ (reference sequence). V dropped 5 bases and J dropped 2 bases, with 14 bases sitting between them. This CDR3 has 15 amino acids. CDR3 region: CASSPVISTTDTQYF. The CDR3 nucleotides are TGTGCCAGCAGCCCGGTGATTTCCACCACAGATACGCAGTATTTT.

This clonotype came up once. The chain carries TRBV6-6 and TRBJ2-3, with D maybe TRBD2 (5 bases). This CDR3 has 15 amino acids. Germline assignment: CDR1 MNHNY and CDR2 SVGAGI (reference sequence). V was trimmed by 7 bases and J by 6 bases, leaving 20 bases between them. CDR3 nucleotide sequence: TGTGCCAGCACTTTACTCGGGGTACCACACGATACGCAGTATTTT. Amino acid sequence: CASTLLGVPHDTQYF.

The chain joins TRBV12-3 or TRBV12-4 to TRBJ2-3; possible D gene TRBD2, 5 bases. V was trimmed by 11 bases and J by 6 bases, leaving 15 bases between them. This CDR3 is 12 amino acids long. The CDR3 loop reads CAGGRRGDTQYF. As DNA, the CDR3 is TGTGCCGGCGGACGGAGAGGGGATACGCAGTATTTT.

In its sample, this clonotype was seen a few times. The J gene is TRBJ2-6, the V gene TRBV29-1; D uncertain. With 6 bases removed from V and 0 bases from J, the gap between germline ends came to 9 bases. The CDR3 covers 14 residues. Looked up from germline, CDR1 is SQVTM and CDR2 is ANQGSEA. Written as DNA, the CDR3 is TGCAGCGTGACTCAGGCCTCTGGGGCCAACGTCCTGACTTTC. It encodes CSVTQASGANVLTF.

This clonotype occurred a few times. The chain joins TRBV29-1 to TRBJ2-1; no clear D. Trimming took 3 bases from V and 7 from J, leaving 10 bases between them. The CDR3 runs 12 residues. CDR1 is SQVTM and CDR2 is ANQGSEA in the germline V gene. CDR3 nucleotides: TGCAGCGTTGAGACTTCTTTAAATGAGCAGTTCTTC. Its protein is CSVETSLNEQFF.

V and J are TRBV27 and TRBJ1-4, with a weak D call TRBD1 (6 bases). Germline CDR1 MNHEY, CDR2 SMNVEV (reference sequence). The length of the CDR3 is 14 residues. Trimming cost V 5 bases and J 8 bases, with 15 bases left between them. The CDR3 here is CASSPRGLREKLFF. The CDR3 nucleotides read TGTGCCAGCAGTCCCAGGGGTTTGCGAGAAAAACTGTTTTTT.